This TCR beta chain was found in a study of blood T cell repertoires in COVID-19. Study information: PBMCs, B-cell-depleted T cells, or T cells provided the cDNA or gDNA that made up the material.

Some clones are missing from TCRdb's copy, which holds only in-frame ones; the method was immunoSEQ multiplex PCR. The repertoire holds about 98,000 clones, 87% seen once, with about 4.2% in the top ten. The CDR3 has 11 amino acids. The ends were cut back, 6 bases at V and 12 bases at J, with 14 bases in the middle. V gene TRBV12-3 or TRBV12-4 combines with J gene TRBJ1-1, with a weak D call TRBD1 (6 bases). The sequence was collected from a man between 65 and 85 years old with acute or convalescent COVID-19. Sequencing input: peripheral blood. In DNA, the CDR3 is TGTGCCAGCAGCCCCGGGACACGTCCTTTCTTT. It translates to CASSPGTRPFF.